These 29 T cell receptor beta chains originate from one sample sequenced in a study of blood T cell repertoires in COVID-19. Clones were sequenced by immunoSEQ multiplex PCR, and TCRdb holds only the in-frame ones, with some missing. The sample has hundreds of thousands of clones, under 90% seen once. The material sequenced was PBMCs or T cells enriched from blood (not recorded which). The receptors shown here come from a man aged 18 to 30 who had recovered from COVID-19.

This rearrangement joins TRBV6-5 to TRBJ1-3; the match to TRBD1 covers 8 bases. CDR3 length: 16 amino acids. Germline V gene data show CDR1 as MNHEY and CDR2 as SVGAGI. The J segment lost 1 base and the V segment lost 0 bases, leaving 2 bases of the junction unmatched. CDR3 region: CASSYSYRGSGNTIYF. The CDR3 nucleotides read TGTGCCAGCAGTTACTCTTACAGGGGGTCTGGAAACACCATATATTTT.

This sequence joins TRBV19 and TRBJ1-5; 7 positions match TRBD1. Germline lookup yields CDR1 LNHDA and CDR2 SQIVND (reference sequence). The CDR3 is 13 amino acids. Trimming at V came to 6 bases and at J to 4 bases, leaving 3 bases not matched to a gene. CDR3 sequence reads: CASSGTVNQPQHF. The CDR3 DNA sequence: TGTGCCAGTAGCGGGACAGTGAATCAGCCCCAGCATTTT.

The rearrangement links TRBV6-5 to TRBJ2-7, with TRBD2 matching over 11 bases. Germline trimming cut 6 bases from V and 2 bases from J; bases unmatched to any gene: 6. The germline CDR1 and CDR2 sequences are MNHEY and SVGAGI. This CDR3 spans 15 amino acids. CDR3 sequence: CASRISGRAPYEQYF. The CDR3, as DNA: TGTGCCAGCAGAATTAGCGGGAGGGCGCCCTACGAGCAGTACTTC.

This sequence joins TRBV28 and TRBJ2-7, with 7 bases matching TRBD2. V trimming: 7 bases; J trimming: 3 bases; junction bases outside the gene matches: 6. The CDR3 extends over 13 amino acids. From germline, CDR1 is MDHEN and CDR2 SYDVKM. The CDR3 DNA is TGTGCCAGCAATGCGGGAGTAGGCTACGAGCAGTACTTC. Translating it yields CASNAGVGYEQYF.

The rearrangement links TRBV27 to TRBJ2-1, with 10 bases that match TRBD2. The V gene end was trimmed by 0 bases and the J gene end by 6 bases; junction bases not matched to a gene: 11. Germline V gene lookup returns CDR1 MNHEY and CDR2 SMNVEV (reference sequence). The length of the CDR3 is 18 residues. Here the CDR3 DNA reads TGTGCCAGCAGTTTATCGGCGGCTAGCGGGAGACCACCCAATGAGCAGTTCTTC. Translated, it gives CASSLSAASGRPPNEQFF.

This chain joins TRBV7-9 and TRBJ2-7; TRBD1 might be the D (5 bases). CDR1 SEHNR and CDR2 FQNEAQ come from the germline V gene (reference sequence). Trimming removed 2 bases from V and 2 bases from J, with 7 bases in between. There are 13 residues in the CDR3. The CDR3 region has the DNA TGTGCCAGCAGCTTAACAGGTACCTACGAGCAGTACTTC. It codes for CASSLTGTYEQYF.

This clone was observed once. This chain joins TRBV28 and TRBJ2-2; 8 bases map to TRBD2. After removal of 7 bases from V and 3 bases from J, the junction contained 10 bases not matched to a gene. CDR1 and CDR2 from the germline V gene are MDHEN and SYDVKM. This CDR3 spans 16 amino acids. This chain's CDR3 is CASIRGAGVDTGELFF. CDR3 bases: TGTGCCAGCATTAGGGGAGCGGGAGTGGACACCGGGGAGCTGTTTTTT.

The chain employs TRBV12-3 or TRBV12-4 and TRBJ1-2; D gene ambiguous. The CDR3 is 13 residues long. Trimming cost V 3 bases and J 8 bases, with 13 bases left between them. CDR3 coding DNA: TGTGCCAGCAGTTTCGTCAGGACGGGGGGCTACACCTTC. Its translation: CASSFVRTGGYTF.

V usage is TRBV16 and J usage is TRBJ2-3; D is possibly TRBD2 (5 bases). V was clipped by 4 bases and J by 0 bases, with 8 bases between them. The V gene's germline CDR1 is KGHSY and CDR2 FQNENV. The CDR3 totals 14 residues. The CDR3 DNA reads TGTGCCAGCAGCCCGTCGGGGAGCACAGATACGCAGTATTTT. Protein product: CASSPSGSTDTQYF.

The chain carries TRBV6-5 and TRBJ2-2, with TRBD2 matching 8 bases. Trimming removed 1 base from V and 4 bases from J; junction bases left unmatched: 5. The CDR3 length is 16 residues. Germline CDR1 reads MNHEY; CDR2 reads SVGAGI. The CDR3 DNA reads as TGTGCCAGCAGTTACTTTGCGGGGGGCCTCACCGGGGAGCTGTTTTTT. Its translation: CASSYFAGGLTGELFF.

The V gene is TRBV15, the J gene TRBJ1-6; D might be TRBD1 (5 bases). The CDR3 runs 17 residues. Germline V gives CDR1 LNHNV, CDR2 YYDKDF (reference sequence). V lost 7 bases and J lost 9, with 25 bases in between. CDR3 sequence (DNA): TGTGCCACCAATCCAATGGCCGGACACCTCGTGGGTTCACCCCTCCACTTT. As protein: CATNPMAGHLVGSPLHF.

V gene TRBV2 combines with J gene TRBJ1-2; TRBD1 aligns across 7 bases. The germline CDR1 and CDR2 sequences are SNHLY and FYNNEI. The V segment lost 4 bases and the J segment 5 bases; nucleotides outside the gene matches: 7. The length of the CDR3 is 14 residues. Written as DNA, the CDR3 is TGTGCCAGCAGTGGAGGGACAGATAATTATGGCTACACCTTC. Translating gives CASSGGTDNYGYTF.

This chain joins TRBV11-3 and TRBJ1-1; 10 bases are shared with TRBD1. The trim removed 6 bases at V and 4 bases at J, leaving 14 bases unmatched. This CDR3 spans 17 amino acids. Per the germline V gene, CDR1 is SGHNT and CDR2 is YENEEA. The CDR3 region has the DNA TGTGCCAGCAGGACCTGCCGCCCGGGGACAGGGGCCACTGAAGCTTTCTTT. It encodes CASRTCRPGTGATEAFF. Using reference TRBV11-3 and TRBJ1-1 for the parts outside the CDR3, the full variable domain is EAGVVQSPRYKIIEKKQPVAFWCNPISGHNTLYWYLQNLGQGPELLIRYENEEAVDDSQLPKDRFSAERLKGVDSTLKIQPAELGDSAVYLCASRTCRPGTGATEAFFGQGTRLTVV.

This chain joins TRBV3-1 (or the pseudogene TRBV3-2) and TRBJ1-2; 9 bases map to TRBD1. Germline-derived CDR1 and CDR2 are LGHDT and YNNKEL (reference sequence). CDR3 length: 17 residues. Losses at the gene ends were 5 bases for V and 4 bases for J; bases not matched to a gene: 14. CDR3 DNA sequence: TGTGCCAGCAGCTCGGGACAGGGTTTCCCACGGGGCTATGGCTACACCTTC. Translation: CASSSGQGFPRGYGYTF.

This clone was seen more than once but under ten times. CDR3 region: CASSLTGTDTQYF. As DNA, the CDR3 is TGTGCCAGCAGCCTAACGGGCACAGATACGCAGTATTTT. The chain links TRBV11-3 to TRBJ2-3, with no clear D. Deletions cut 5 bases from V and 1 base from J, with 7 bases between. The germline CDR1 and CDR2 sequences are SGHNT and YENEEA. This CDR3 comprises 13 residues.

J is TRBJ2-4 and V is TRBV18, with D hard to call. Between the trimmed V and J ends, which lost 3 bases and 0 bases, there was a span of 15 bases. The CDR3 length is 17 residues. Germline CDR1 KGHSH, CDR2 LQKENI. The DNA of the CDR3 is TGTGCCAGCTCACCGACGGGTCCAAACACAGCCAAAAACATTCAGTACTTC. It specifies CASSPTGPNTAKNIQYF.

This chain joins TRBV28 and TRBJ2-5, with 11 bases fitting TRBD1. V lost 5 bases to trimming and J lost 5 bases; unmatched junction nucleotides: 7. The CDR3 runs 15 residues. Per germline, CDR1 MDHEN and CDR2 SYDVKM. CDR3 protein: CASSAGQGAGETQYF. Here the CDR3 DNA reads TGTGCCAGCAGTGCTGGACAGGGGGCAGGGGAGACCCAGTACTTC.

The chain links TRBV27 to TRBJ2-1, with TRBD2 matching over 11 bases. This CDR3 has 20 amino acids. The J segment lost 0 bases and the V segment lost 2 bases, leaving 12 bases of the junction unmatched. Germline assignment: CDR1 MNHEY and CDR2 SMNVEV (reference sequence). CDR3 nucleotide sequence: TGTGCCAGCAGTTTAATGGGGCTAGCGGGAGGCCCGAGCTCCTACAATGAGCAGTTCTTC. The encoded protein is CASSLMGLAGGPSSYNEQFF.

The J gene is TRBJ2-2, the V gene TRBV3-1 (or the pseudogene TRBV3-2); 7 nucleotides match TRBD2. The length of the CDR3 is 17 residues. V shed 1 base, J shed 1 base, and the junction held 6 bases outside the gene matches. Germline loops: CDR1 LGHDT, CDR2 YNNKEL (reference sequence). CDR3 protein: CASSQVGLAENTGELFF. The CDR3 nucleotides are TGTGCCAGCAGCCAAGTTGGGCTAGCGGAGAACACCGGGGAGCTGTTTTTT.

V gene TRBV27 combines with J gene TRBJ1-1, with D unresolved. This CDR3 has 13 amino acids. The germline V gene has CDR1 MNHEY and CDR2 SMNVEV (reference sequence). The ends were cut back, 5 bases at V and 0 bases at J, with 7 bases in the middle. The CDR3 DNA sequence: TGTGCCAGCAGTCTACAGATGAACACTGAAGCTTTCTTT. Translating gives CASSLQMNTEAFF.

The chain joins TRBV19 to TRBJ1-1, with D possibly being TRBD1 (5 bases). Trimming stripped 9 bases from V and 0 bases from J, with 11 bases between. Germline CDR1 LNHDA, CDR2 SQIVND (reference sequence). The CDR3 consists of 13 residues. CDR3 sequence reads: CASNQGMNTEAFF. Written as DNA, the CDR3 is TGTGCCAGCAATCAGGGAATGAACACTGAAGCTTTCTTT.

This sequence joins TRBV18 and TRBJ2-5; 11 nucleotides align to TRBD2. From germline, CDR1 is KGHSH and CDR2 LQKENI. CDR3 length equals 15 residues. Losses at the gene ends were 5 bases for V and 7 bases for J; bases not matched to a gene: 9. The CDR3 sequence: CASSSGTSGQSTQYF. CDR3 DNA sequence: TGTGCCAGCTCATCCGGGACTAGCGGCCAATCGACCCAGTACTTC.

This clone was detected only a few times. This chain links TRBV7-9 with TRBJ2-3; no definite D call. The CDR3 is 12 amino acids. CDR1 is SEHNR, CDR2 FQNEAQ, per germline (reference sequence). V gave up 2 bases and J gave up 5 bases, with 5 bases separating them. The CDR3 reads CASSLRVDTQYF. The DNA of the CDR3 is TGTGCCAGCAGCTTACGCGTAGATACGCAGTATTTT.

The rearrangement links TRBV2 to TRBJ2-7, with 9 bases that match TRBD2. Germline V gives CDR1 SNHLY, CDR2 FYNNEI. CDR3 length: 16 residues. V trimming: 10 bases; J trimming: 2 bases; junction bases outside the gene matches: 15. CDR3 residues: CATVAPLGGGAYEQYF. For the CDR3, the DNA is TGTGCCACAGTGGCCCCCCTTGGCGGGGGGGCCTACGAGCAGTACTTC. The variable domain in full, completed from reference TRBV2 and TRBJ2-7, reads EPEVTQTPSHQVTQMGQEVILRCVPISNHLYFYWYRQILGQKVEFLVSFYNNEISEKSEIFDDQFSVERPDGSNFTLKIRSTKLEDSAMYFCATVAPLGGGAYEQYFGPGTRLTVT.

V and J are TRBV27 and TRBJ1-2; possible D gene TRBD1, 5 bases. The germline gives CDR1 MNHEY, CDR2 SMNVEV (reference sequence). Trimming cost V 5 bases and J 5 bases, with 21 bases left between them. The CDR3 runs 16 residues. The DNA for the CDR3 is TGTGCCAGCAGTACTTTAGGGGCAGCCGCGCCATATGGCTACACCTTC. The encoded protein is CASSTLGAAAPYGYTF.

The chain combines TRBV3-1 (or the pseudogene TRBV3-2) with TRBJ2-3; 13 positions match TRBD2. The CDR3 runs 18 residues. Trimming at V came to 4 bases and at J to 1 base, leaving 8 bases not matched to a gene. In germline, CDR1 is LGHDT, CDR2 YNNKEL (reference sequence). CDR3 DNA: TGTGCCAGCAGCCCCGGACTAGCGGGAGCTGCAGGCACAGATACGCAGTATTTT. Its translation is CASSPGLAGAAGTDTQYF.

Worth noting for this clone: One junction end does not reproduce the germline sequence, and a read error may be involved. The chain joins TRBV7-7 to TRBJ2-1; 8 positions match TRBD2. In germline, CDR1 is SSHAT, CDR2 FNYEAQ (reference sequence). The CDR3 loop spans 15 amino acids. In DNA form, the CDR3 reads TGTGCTAGCAGCTTGAGCGGGAGTGATTCAAATGAGCAGTTCTTC. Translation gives CASSLSGSDSNEQFF.

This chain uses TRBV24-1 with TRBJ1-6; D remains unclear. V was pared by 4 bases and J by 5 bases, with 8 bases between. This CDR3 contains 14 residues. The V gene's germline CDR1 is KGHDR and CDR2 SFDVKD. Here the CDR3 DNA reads TGTGCCACCAGTGAAACTCTTGATAATTCACCCCTCCACTTT. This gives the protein CATSETLDNSPLHF.

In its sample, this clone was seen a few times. The CDR3 is CASSLWIAGNGELFF. CDR3 nucleotides: TGTGCCAGCAGCTTGTGGATAGCGGGCAACGGGGAGCTGTTTTTT. The chain links TRBV5-5 to TRBJ2-2, with 7 bases fitting TRBD2. The CDR3 runs to 15 residues. Trimming removed 1 base from V and 7 bases from J; junction bases left unmatched: 7. CDR1 and CDR2 from the germline V gene are SGHKS and YYEKEE (reference sequence).